This TCR beta chain was sequenced during a study of OX40 agonist ivuxolimab in advanced cancers. Worth noting for this clone: Its specificity is unknown.

Study-wide findings and caveats: At 0.1 to 3.0 mg/kg, CD4+ and CD8+ blood T cells expanded clonally by week 6. The expanded peripheral T cells' antigen specificity was not determined.

Generated by immunoSEQ multiplex PCR, the TCRdb table keeps only in-frame clones and is missing some. The sample records roughly 71,000 clones, roughly 84% being singletons. The length of the CDR3 is 14 residues. After removal of 7 bases from V and 4 bases from J, the junction contained 9 bases not matched to a gene. Per germline, CDR1 SQVTM and CDR2 ANQGSEA. The clonotype comes from an adult with an advanced solid tumor such as melanoma, head and neck, liver or kidney cancer. The chain has TRBV29-1 and TRBJ2-1, with 8 bases matching TRBD1. Sequences were derived from CD4+ or CD8+ T cells sorted from blood, sampled in a trial of the OX40 agonist ivuxolimab. The CDR3 nucleotides are TGCAGCGGATTCAGGGGGCGCCCTTACAATGAGCAGTTCTTC. This codes for CSGFRGRPYNEQFF.